What follows are 13 T cell receptor beta chains derived from one specimen sequenced in a study of cytomegalovirus exposure and HLA in healthy donors. PCR primers comprised 60 Vbeta and 13 Jbeta primers. The table came from immunoSEQ multiplex PCR; TCRdb's copy has only in-frame clones and leaves some out. The repertoire holds about 230,000 clones, with roughly 85% as singletons. The specimen sequenced was PBMCs. The receptor set was obtained from a girl aged 2 to 10 in good health and CMV-seronegative.

The CDR3 reads CASSHGLAGATGELFF. The CDR3 nucleotides are TGTGCCAGCAGCCACGGACTAGCGGGGGCCACCGGGGAGCTGTTTTTT. The V and J genes are TRBV2 and TRBJ2-2; 13 bases are a match to TRBD2. The CDR3 covers 16 residues. Trimming removed 6 bases from V and 4 bases from J; junction bases left unmatched: 5. Looked up from germline, CDR1 is SNHLY and CDR2 is FYNNEI.

The CDR3 sequence: CASSQGDRVNQPQHF. CDR3 DNA: TGCGCCAGCAGCCAAGGGGACAGGGTCAATCAGCCCCAGCATTTT. The rearrangement joins TRBV4-1 to TRBJ1-5; 9 bases line up with TRBD1. This CDR3 has 15 residues. V lost 1 base, J lost 3 bases, and 1 base stayed unmatched. Germline V gene lookup returns CDR1 MGHRA and CDR2 YSYEKL.

The chain links TRBV6-1 to TRBJ1-4; the match to TRBD1 covers 11 bases. CDR1 is MNHNS and CDR2 is SASEGT in the germline V gene. With 6 bases clipped from V and 1 base from J, the junction kept 1 base outside the gene matches. The CDR3 is 15 amino acids. The CDR3 here is CASRGQGGTNEKLFF. DNA of the CDR3: TGTGCCAGCAGGGGACAGGGGGGAACTAATGAAAAACTGTTTTTT.

The V call is TRBV27, the J call TRBJ2-4, with D possibly matching TRBD1 (5 bases). Trimming cost V 2 bases and J 3 bases, with 14 bases left between them. The V gene's germline CDR1 is MNHEY and CDR2 SMNVEV (reference sequence). This CDR3 spans 16 amino acids. This CDR3 reads CASSLVSGIGKNIQYF. The CDR3 coding sequence is TGTGCCAGCAGTTTAGTTTCAGGGATAGGCAAAAACATTCAGTACTTC.

CDR3 sequence: CASSLAGETDTQYF. CDR3 sequence (DNA): TGTGCCAGCAGCTTGGCGGGGGAAACAGATACGCAGTATTTT. The chain carries TRBV5-4 and TRBJ2-3, with D perhaps TRBD2 (6 bases). V was pared by 0 bases and J by 3 bases, with 8 bases between. Germline CDR1 and CDR2: SGHNT and YYREEE (reference sequence). The CDR3 totals 14 residues.

As for this clone: A read error may produce the germline difference seen at one junction end. This chain links TRBV7-9 with TRBJ1-3; TRBD1 matches 9 bases. CDR1 and CDR2 from the germline V gene are SEHNR and FQNEAQ (reference sequence). This CDR3 has 15 amino acids. The CDR3 DNA sequence: TGTTCCAGCAGCCCCGGGACAGGGACCCGAAACACCATATATTTT. Residues: CSSSPGTGTRNTIYF.

This chain links TRBV6-5 with TRBJ1-4, with D uncertain. Germline CDR1 is MNHEY and CDR2 is SVGAGI. Trimming shortened V by 2 bases and J by 3 bases, and 7 bases separated the two germline ends. This CDR3 has 14 amino acids. The CDR3 DNA sequence: TGTGCCAGCAGTTACCTACGAGCTAATGAAAAACTGTTTTTT. Translating gives CASSYLRANEKLFF.

This clone came up once. The chain is built from TRBV5-6 and TRBJ2-3; 8 nucleotides align to TRBD2. Germline-derived CDR1 and CDR2 are SGHDT and YYEEEE. Trimming cost V 1 base and J 4 bases; bases outside gene matches: 5. The CDR3 loop spans 15 amino acids. Here the CDR3 DNA reads TGTGCCAGCAGCTTGCGCGGGGGGCCGGCAGATACGCAGTATTTT. Encoded protein: CASSLRGGPADTQYF.

V gene TRBV5-1 combines with J gene TRBJ2-7, with TRBD1 matching over 8 bases. Germline CDR1 is SGHRS and CDR2 is YFSETQ. Trimming at V came to 4 bases and at J to 5 bases, leaving 11 bases not matched to a gene. The CDR3 has 15 amino acids. The CDR3 bases are TGCGCCAGCAGCGCGGAACAGGGGGTGCTCAACGAGCAGTACTTC. Amino acid sequence: CASSAEQGVLNEQYF.

The rearrangement uses TRBV6-5 and TRBJ1-2, with TRBD1 identical over 9 bases. The CDR3 is made up of 13 amino acids. The germline gives CDR1 MNHEY, CDR2 SVGAGI. V shed 8 bases and J 5 bases; nucleotides not matched to a gene: 6. The CDR3 DNA reads as TGTGCCAGCCTTGGACAGGGGATATATGGCTACACCTTC. The encoded protein is CASLGQGIYGYTF.

The rearrangement uses TRBV6-1 and TRBJ2-7; 10 nucleotides line up with TRBD2. The CDR3 is made up of 16 amino acids. Germline lookup yields CDR1 MNHNS and CDR2 SASEGT. With 0 bases clipped from V and 3 bases from J, the junction kept 5 bases outside the gene matches. The CDR3 reads CASSEAQLAGVYEQYF. CDR3 bases: TGTGCCAGCAGTGAAGCGCAGCTAGCGGGAGTCTACGAGCAGTACTTC.

This chain connects TRBV5-1 to TRBJ2-3; 7 positions match TRBD1. V shed 4 bases, J shed 0 bases, and the junction held 8 bases outside the gene matches. Germline V CDR1 and CDR2: SGHRS, YFSETQ. This CDR3 has 16 residues. The CDR3 DNA sequence: TGCGCCAGCAGCATCGGGACAGTCCTTAGCACAGATACGCAGTATTTT. Its protein product is CASSIGTVLSTDTQYF.

The V and J genes are TRBV6-5 and TRBJ2-1; D perhaps matches TRBD1 (6 bases). CDR3 length equals 13 residues. Per germline, CDR1 MNHEY and CDR2 SVGAGI. V was clipped by 8 bases and J by 5 bases, with 13 bases between them. The CDR3 region is CASSQGENNEQFF. CDR3 DNA sequence: TGTGCCAGCTCACAGGGAGAAAACAATGAGCAGTTCTTC.